This T cell receptor beta chain was sequenced in a study of T cell responses to AZD1222 COVID-19 vaccine. Across the whole study: Second-dose groups at about 4 or about 12 weeks were pooled.

The protocol was immunoSEQ multiplex PCR, while the TCRdb copy is restricted to in-frame clones and leaves out a portion. The sample holds around 76,000 clones; around 83% are singletons and the top ten take about an eighth. Study results and caveats: The repertoires were collected only after the peak T cell response. Close to half of all spike-specific TCRs reportedly target regions of the variants that are unmutated.

Turning to this clone: Its antigen is unidentified.

Germline V gene sequence: CDR1 MRHNA, CDR2 SNTAGT. CDR3 length equals 15 residues. Between the trimmed V and J ends, which lost 4 bases and 2 bases, there was a span of 13 bases. The clonotype was recovered from an adult in good health. The sequenced sample was peripheral blood, obtained on day 0 of AZD1222 vaccination. V gene TRBV6-4 combines with J gene TRBJ2-3; D not certain. For the CDR3, the DNA is TGTGCCAGCAGTGCCTCCCCTCGGTCCACAGATACGCAGTATTTT. This encodes CASSASPRSTDTQYF.